The 11 T cell receptor beta chains presented below share a single source sample, sequenced in a study of cytomegalovirus exposure and HLA in healthy donors. PCR involved 60 Vbeta and 13 Jbeta primers. Libraries were prepared by immunoSEQ multiplex PCR; TCRdb keeps only in-frame clonotypes and omits some of them. The sample carries some 130,000 clones, around 80% recorded once. The sequenced material came from PBMCs. All receptors come from a woman aged 40 to 55 in good health and CMV-seronegative.

This clone was picked up one time. The CDR3 coding sequence is TGTGCCAGCAGTTTAGATCCCCGGACAGATACGCAGTATTTT. Translated: CASSLDPRTDTQYF. The rearrangement joins TRBV28 to TRBJ2-3; D gene ambiguous. With 2 bases removed from V and 3 bases from J, the gap between germline ends came to 9 bases. There are 14 residues in the CDR3. Germline V gene sequence: CDR1 MDHEN, CDR2 SYDVKM.

The V and J genes are TRBV19 and TRBJ1-1; TRBD1 is a possible D gene (5 bases). Germline CDR1 and CDR2: LNHDA and SQIVND (reference sequence). This CDR3 has 15 amino acids. Trimming took off 6 bases at V and 1 base at J, with 15 bases between the two ends. CDR3 in amino acids: CASSVPLGQNTEAFF. DNA for the CDR3: TGTGCCAGTAGCGTTCCCCTCGGACAGAACACTGAAGCTTTCTTT.

There are a few counts of this clone. V and J are TRBV28 and TRBJ1-2; D may be TRBD1 (5 bases). Trimming removed 2 bases at V and 0 bases at J, with 7 bases between. CDR1 MDHEN and CDR2 SYDVKM come from the germline V gene. The CDR3 contains 14 residues. The CDR3 loop is CASSLGAANYGYTF. CDR3 nucleotides: TGTGCCAGCAGTTTAGGGGCAGCTAACTATGGCTACACCTTC.

This chain connects TRBV6-6 to TRBJ1-5, with 7 bases identical to TRBD1. This CDR3 spans 12 amino acids. The germline V gene encodes CDR1 MNHNY and CDR2 SVGAGI (reference sequence). With V trimmed by 6 bases and J by 11 bases, 7 bases remained unmatched. The CDR3 region has the DNA TGTGCCAGCAGCCTACACAGGGGAACCCAGCATTTT. This gives the protein CASSLHRGTQHF.

The chain carries TRBV2 and TRBJ1-1; 11 positions match TRBD1. The CDR3 is 14 residues long. Looked up from germline, CDR1 is SNHLY and CDR2 is FYNNEI. V gave up 7 bases and J gave up 3 bases; unmatched junction bases: 4. For the CDR3, the DNA is TGTGCCAGCAAGAGGGGACAGGGGGACACTGAAGCTTTCTTT. It codes for CASKRGQGDTEAFF.

This clone was detected once. The CDR3 reads CASSLVGQSGNTIYF. CDR3 nucleotide sequence: TGTGCCAGCAGCTTGGTCGGACAGTCTGGAAACACCATATATTTT. This chain joins TRBV5-4 and TRBJ1-3; D may be TRBD1 (6 bases). The ends were cut back, 0 bases at V and 1 base at J, with 8 bases in the middle. The CDR3 is made up of 15 amino acids. The germline CDR1 and CDR2 sequences are SGHNT and YYREEE (reference sequence).

CDR3 residues: CASSLTPGAGEQFF. DNA for the CDR3: TGTGCCAGCAGCCTGACCCCCGGGGCGGGAGAGCAGTTCTTC. This chain joins TRBV14 and TRBJ2-1, with a possible D match to TRBD2 (6 bases). Germline V CDR1 and CDR2: SGHDN, FVKESK. V was pared by 4 bases and J by 10 bases, with 17 bases between. The CDR3 runs 14 residues.

The chain carries TRBV2 and TRBJ1-1; maybe TRBD1 (5 bases). Trimming took off 3 bases at V and 5 bases at J, with 13 bases between the two ends. Germline lookup yields CDR1 SNHLY and CDR2 FYNNEI. The CDR3 is 14 residues long. In nucleotides, the CDR3 is TGTGCCAGCAGTGAGGAGGGGAGAAGAACTGAAGCTTTCTTT. It is translated as CASSEEGRRTEAFF.

V gene TRBV6-6 combines with J gene TRBJ2-5; 7 positions match TRBD1. Germline V gives CDR1 MNHNY, CDR2 SVGAGI (reference sequence). The junction had 9 bases not matched to a gene; V was cut back by 5 bases and J by 3 bases. The CDR3 runs 15 residues. Here the CDR3 reads CASSVGQYVKETQYF. CDR3 nucleotide sequence: TGTGCCAGCAGTGTGGGACAGTACGTGAAAGAGACCCAGTACTTC.

The rearrangement uses TRBV28 and TRBJ1-5, with D maybe TRBD1 (5 bases). V dropped 5 bases and J dropped 6 bases, with 14 bases sitting between them. This CDR3 has 14 residues. Germline V gene sequence: CDR1 MDHEN, CDR2 SYDVKM. The CDR3: CASSLGGWSQPQHF. The CDR3 DNA sequence: TGTGCCAGCAGTCTCGGGGGATGGAGTCAGCCCCAGCATTTT.

The V call is TRBV5-4, the J call TRBJ2-2; D call uncertain. Trimming shortened V by 3 bases and J by 6 bases, and 15 bases separated the two germline ends. The CDR3 contains 15 residues. Germline V lookup: CDR1 SGHNT, CDR2 YYREEE (reference sequence). The DNA of the CDR3 is TGTGCCAGCAGCTCGGATTCACAGCCCGCCGGGGAGCTGTTTTTT. This sequence encodes CASSSDSQPAGELFF.